Each of the 10 T cell receptor beta chains below was sequenced from the same sample in a study of T cell changes during pregnancy in multiple sclerosis. Clones were read by immunoSEQ multiplex PCR, and TCRdb kept only the in-frame ones, dropping some. The sample lists some 67,000 clones; about 91% were seen once. The sequencing used peripheral blood, collected in the first trimester of pregnancy. Every receptor here comes from a female donor with multiple sclerosis, enrolled in a pregnancy study.

The chain couples TRBV13 to TRBJ2-1; 9 bases are shared with TRBD2. After removal of 0 bases from V and 8 bases from J, the junction contained 8 bases not matched to a gene. Germline CDR1 reads PRHDT; CDR2 reads FYEKMQ (reference sequence). The CDR3 consists of 16 residues. Written as DNA, the CDR3 is TGTGCCAGCAGCTTAGGCGGCGGGGGGGTTCGGGATGAGCAGTTCTTC. This sequence encodes CASSLGGGGVRDEQFF. The entire variable domain, with the rest obtained from reference TRBV13 and TRBJ2-1, is as follows: AAGVIQSPRHLIKEKRETATLKCYPIPRHDTVYWYQQGPGQDPQFLISFYEKMQSDKGSIPDRFSAQQFSDYHSELNMSSLELGDSALYFCASSLGGGGVRDEQFFGPGTRLTVL.

This chain joins TRBV5-1 and TRBJ2-7; possible D gene TRBD1, 6 bases. Trimming cost V 1 base and J 3 bases, with 14 bases left between them. Germline V gene lookup returns CDR1 SGHRS and CDR2 YFSETQ. The CDR3 length is 15 residues. The CDR3, as DNA: TGCGCCAGCAGCTTGCTGGGGGCAGCAGACTACGAGCAGTACTTC. As protein: CASSLLGAADYEQYF.

The gene calls are TRBV4-2 and TRBJ1-4; 7 bases line up with TRBD1. Germline CDR1 reads LGHNA; CDR2 reads YNFKEQ. With 5 bases clipped from V and 5 bases from J, the junction kept 8 bases outside the gene matches. The CDR3 sequence is 15 residues long. The CDR3 sequence: CASSSPGTENEKLFF. CDR3 nucleotide sequence: TGTGCCAGCAGCTCCCCCGGGACAGAAAATGAAAAACTGTTTTTT.

This clone was seen a handful of times. CDR3 sequence reads: CAISETGVNTEAFF. The CDR3 DNA reads TGTGCCATCAGTGAGACAGGGGTGAACACTGAAGCTTTCTTT. This chain joins TRBV10-3 and TRBJ1-1, with 7 positions matching TRBD1. Unmatched junction bases numbered 0, after V lost 2 bases and J lost 0 bases. The length of the CDR3 is 14 residues. CDR1 and CDR2 from the germline V gene are ENHRY and SYGVKD.

This clone was counted once. This chain connects TRBV21-1 to TRBJ1-4; TRBD1, the table's D call, was not compared with the DNA. TRBV21-1 counts as a pseudogene. The CDR3 runs to 16 residues. CDR3 in amino acids: CASSKQGVRTNEKLFF. The CDR3 DNA is TGTGCCAGCAGCAAACAGGGCGTTAGGACTAATGAAAAACTGTTTTTT.

The chain uses TRBV11-1 and TRBJ1-2; 9 bases are shared with TRBD1. Looked up from germline, CDR1 is SGHAT and CDR2 is FQDESV (reference sequence). The J segment lost 8 bases and the V segment lost 5 bases, leaving 6 bases of the junction unmatched. The CDR3 totals 13 residues. The CDR3 nucleotides are TGTGCCAGCAGCACGGGACAGGGACACGGCTACACCTTC. Protein: CASSTGQGHGYTF.

This chain connects TRBV7-6 to TRBJ2-1, with TRBD2 identical over 12 bases. The germline CDR1 and CDR2 sequences are SGHVS and FNYEAQ. The J segment lost 4 bases and the V segment lost 5 bases, leaving 18 bases of the junction unmatched. This CDR3 is built from 20 residues. The CDR3, as DNA: TGTGCCAGCAGCGAGCGCGAAACATTGTGGGGACTAGCGGGTTACAATGAGCAGTTCTTC. Translating gives CASSERETLWGLAGYNEQFF.

The genes are TRBV19 and TRBJ1-1, with D possibly TRBD1 on 6 matching bases. V lost 4 bases and J 1 base, leaving 13 bases between the germline ends. This CDR3 spans 15 amino acids. Looked up from germline, CDR1 is LNHDA and CDR2 is SQIVND (reference sequence). The CDR3 reads CASSRGTRKNTEAFF. Written as DNA, the CDR3 is TGTGCCAGTAGTAGGGGGACACGTAAGAACACTGAAGCTTTCTTT.

This clone has just one count. V gene TRBV5-1 combines with J gene TRBJ2-3; 7 positions agree with TRBD2. The germline V gene has CDR1 SGHRS and CDR2 YFSETQ. CDR3 length equals 14 residues. J was trimmed by 6 bases and V by 0 bases; bases with no gene match: 4. CDR3 DNA sequence: TGCGCCAGCAGCTTGGGCGGGGGAATCGATACGCAGTATTTT. Its translation: CASSLGGGIDTQYF.

This chain joins TRBV28 and TRBJ1-5; D possibly corresponds to TRBD1 (6 bases). Trimming shortened V by 3 bases and J by 4 bases, and 16 bases separated the two germline ends. The CDR3 is 16 residues long. CDR1 is MDHEN and CDR2 is SYDVKM in the germline V gene. CDR3 loop: CASSFQGTHGNQPQHF. As DNA, the CDR3 is TGTGCCAGCAGTTTCCAGGGGACGCACGGGAATCAGCCCCAGCATTTT. The variable domain in full, with the rest retrieved from reference TRBV28 and TRBJ1-5, is DVKVTQSSRYLVKRTGEKVFLECVQDMDHENMFWYRQDPGLGLRLIYFSYDVKMKEKGDIPEGYSVSREKKERFSLILESASTNQTSMYLCASSFQGTHGNQPQHFGDGTRLSIL.